Described below is a single T cell receptor beta chain sequence and its context. Its antigen remains unknown. Method: immunoSEQ multiplex PCR; TCRdb's copy keeps in-frame clones and lacks some. The sample holds about 120,000 clones, roughly nine tenths seen once. The CDR3 loop spans 14 amino acids. V lost 0 bases and J 0 bases, leaving 8 bases between the germline ends. The germline V gene has CDR1 SQVTM and CDR2 ANQGSEA. This sample stems from a study of cytomegalovirus exposure and HLA in healthy donors. Looking at the study overall: A subsequent analysis reported that the 120 validation repertoires were produced on the same platform that had also been used for the roughly 700 first-cohort repertoires.

Findings of the study overall: The dataset shows that most TCR sequences were rare, while some public TCRs occurred in many donors.

The donors formed part of the roughly 120-subject validation cohort, distinct from the roughly 600-subject first cohort. Sequencing used PBMCs. The clonotype comes from a woman in her late teens or twenties in good health and CMV-seronegative. The chain employs TRBV29-1 and TRBJ1-1; D not certain. The CDR3 nucleotides read TGCAGCGTTGAAGACCCATTCATGAACACTGAAGCTTTCTTT. Its protein is CSVEDPFMNTEAFF.